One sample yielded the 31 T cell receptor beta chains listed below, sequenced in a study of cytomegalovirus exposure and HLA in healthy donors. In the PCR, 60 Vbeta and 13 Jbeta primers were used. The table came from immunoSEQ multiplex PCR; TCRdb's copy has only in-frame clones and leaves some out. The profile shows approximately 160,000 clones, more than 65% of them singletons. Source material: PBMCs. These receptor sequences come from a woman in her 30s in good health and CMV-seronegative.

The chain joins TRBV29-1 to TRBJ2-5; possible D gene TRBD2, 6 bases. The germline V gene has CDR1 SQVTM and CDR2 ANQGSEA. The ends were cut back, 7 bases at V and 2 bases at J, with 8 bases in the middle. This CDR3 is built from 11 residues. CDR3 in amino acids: CSGLEQETQYF. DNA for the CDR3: TGCAGCGGACTAGAACAAGAGACCCAGTACTTC.

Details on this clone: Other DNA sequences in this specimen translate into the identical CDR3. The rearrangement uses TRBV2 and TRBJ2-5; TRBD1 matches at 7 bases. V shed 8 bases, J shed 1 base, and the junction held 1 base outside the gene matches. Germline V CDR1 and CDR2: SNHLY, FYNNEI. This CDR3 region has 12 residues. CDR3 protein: CASRDSQETQYF. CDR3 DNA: TGTGCCAGCCGGGACAGCCAAGAGACCCAGTACTTC.

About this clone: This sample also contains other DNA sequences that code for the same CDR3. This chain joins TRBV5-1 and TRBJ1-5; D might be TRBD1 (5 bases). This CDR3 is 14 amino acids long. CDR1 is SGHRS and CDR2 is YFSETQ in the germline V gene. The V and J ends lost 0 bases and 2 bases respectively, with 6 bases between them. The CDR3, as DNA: TGCGCCAGCAGCTTGGAAGGGGGCAATCAGCCCCAGCATTTT. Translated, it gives CASSLEGGNQPQHF. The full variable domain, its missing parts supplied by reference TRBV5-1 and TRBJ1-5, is KAGVTQTPRYLIKTRGQQVTLSCSPISGHRSVSWYQQTPGQGLQFLFEYFSETQRNKGNFPGRFSGRQFSNSRSEMNVSTLELGDSALYLCASSLEGGNQPQHFGDGTRLSIL.

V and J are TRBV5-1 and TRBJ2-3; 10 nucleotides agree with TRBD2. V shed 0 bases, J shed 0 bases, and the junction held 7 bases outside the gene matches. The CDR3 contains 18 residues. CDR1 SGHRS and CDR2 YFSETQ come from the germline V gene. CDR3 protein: CASSLALATSGSTDTQYF. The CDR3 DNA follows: TGCGCCAGCAGCTTGGCCCTCGCGACTAGCGGGAGCACAGATACGCAGTATTTT.

The DNA for the CDR3 is TGTGCCAGCAAGGCGGGGTGGGCCCAGTACTTC. This encodes CASKAGWAQYF. The J gene is TRBJ2-5, the V gene TRBV2; tentative D call: TRBD2 (6 bases). Germline V lookup: CDR1 SNHLY, CDR2 FYNNEI. Deletions cut 7 bases from V and 9 bases from J, with 12 bases between. The CDR3 has 11 amino acids. Drawing the rest from reference TRBV2 and TRBJ2-5, the complete variable domain is EPEVTQTPSHQVTQMGQEVILRCVPISNHLYFYWYRQILGQKVEFLVSFYNNEISEKSEIFDDQFSVERPDGSNFTLKIRSTKLEDSAMYFCASKAGWAQYFGPGTRLLVL.

CDR3 in amino acids: CASSYSSDLSNQPQHF. The CDR3 nucleotides read TGTGCCAGCAGTTACTCGTCAGACTTAAGCAATCAGCCCCAGCATTTT. V and J are TRBV6-5 and TRBJ1-5, with D uncertain. The CDR3 is 16 amino acids. Trimming took 0 bases from V and 1 from J, leaving 10 bases between them. Germline V CDR1 and CDR2: MNHEY, SVGAGI.

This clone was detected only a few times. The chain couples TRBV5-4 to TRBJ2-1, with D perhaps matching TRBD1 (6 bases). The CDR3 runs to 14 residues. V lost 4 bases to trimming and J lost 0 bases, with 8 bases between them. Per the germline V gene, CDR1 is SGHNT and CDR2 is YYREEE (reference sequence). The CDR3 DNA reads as TGTGCCAGCAGCCCGGACAGCTCCTACAATGAGCAGTTCTTC. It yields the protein CASSPDSSYNEQFF.

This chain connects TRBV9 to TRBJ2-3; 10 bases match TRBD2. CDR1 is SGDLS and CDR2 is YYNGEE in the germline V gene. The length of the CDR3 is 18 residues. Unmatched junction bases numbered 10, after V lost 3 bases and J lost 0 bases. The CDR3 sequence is CASSALAGALTSTDTQYF. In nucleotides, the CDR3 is TGTGCCAGCAGCGCCCTAGCGGGGGCTCTGACTAGCACAGATACGCAGTATTTT. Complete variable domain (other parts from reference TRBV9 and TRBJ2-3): DSGVTQTPKHLITATGQRVTLRCSPRSGDLSVYWYQQSLDQGLQFLIQYYNGEERAKGNILERFSAQQFPDLHSELNLSSLELGDSALYFCASSALAGALTSTDTQYFGPGTRLTVL.

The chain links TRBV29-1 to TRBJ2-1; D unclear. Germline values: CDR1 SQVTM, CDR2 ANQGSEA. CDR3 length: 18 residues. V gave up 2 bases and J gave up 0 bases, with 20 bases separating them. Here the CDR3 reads CSVEFYGSRVGSYNEQFF. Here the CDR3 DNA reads TGCAGCGTTGAATTTTATGGCTCCCGGGTGGGCTCCTACAATGAGCAGTTCTTC.

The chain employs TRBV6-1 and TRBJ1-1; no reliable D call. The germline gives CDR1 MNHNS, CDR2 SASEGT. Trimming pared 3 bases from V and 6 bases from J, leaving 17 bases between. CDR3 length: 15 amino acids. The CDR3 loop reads CASSEGRVTWAEAFF. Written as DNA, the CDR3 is TGTGCCAGCAGTGAGGGGAGGGTAACGTGGGCTGAAGCTTTCTTT.

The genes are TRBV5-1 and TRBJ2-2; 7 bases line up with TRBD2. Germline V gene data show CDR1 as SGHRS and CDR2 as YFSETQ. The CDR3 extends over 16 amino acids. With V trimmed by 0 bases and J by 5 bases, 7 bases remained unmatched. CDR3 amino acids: CASSLAGGGGTGELFF. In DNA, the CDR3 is TGCGCCAGCAGCTTGGCCGGCGGGGGTGGAACCGGGGAGCTGTTTTTT.

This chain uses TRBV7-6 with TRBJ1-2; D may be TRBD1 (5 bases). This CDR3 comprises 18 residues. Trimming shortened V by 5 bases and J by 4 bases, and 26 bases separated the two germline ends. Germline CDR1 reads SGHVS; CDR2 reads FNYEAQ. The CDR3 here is CASSLTSGNGVSLYGYTF. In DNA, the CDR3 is TGTGCCAGCAGCCTAACCTCAGGGAACGGAGTTTCCCTCTATGGCTACACCTTC.

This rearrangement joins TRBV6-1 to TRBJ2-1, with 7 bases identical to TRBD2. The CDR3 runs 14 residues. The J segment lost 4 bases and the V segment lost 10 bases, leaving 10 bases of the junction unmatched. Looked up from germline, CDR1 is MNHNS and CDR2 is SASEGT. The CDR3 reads CANMESGGYNEQFF. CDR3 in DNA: TGTGCCAACATGGAGTCGGGGGGATACAATGAGCAGTTCTTC.

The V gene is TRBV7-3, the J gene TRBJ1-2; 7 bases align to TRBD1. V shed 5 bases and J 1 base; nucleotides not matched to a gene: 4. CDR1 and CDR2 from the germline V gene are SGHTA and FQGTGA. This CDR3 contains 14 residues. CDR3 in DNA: TGTGCCAGCAGCCGGGACAGAAATAACTATGGCTACACCTTC. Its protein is CASSRDRNNYGYTF. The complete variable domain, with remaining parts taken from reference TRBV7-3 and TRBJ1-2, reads GAGVSQTPSNKVTEKGKYVELRCDPISGHTALYWYRQSLGQGPEFLIYFQGTGAADDSGLPNDRFFAVRPEGSVSTLKIQRTERGDSAVYLCASSRDRNNYGYTFGSGTRLTVV.

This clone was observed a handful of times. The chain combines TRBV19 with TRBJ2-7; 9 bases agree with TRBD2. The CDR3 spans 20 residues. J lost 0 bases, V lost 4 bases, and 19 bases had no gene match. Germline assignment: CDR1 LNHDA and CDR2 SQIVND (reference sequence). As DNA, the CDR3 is TGTGCCAGTAGTACCTTTAAAGGACTAGCGTTTCAAATGAGCTCCTACGAGCAGTACTTC. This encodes CASSTFKGLAFQMSSYEQYF.

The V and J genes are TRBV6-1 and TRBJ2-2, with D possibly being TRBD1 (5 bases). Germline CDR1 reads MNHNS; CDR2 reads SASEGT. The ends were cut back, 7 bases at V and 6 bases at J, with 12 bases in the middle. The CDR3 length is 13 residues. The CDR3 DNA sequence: TGTGCCAGCAACACAGCAGGGCCCGGGGAGCTGTTTTTT. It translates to CASNTAGPGELFF.

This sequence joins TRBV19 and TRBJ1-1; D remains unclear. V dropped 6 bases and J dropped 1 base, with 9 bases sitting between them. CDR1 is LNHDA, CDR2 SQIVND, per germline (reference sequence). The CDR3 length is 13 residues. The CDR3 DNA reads TGTGCCAGTAGCTTTACAGCGAACACTGAAGCTTTCTTT. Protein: CASSFTANTEAFF.

CDR3 DNA: TGTGCCAGCAGTTTATTCTGGACTAGCACCACCGGGGAGCTGTTTTTT. As protein: CASSLFWTSTTGELFF. J is TRBJ2-2 and V is TRBV27; 8 bases match TRBD2. Germline V gene sequence: CDR1 MNHEY, CDR2 SMNVEV (reference sequence). The CDR3 extends over 16 amino acids. V was clipped by 1 base and J by 4 bases; unmatched bases: 5.

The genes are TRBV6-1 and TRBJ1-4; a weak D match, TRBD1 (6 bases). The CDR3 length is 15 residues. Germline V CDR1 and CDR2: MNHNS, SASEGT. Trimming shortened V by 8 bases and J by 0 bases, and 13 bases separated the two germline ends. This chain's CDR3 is CASEANRATNEKLFF. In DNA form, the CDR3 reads TGTGCCAGCGAGGCTAACAGGGCAACTAATGAAAAACTGTTTTTT.

The CDR3 is CASSRGQANYGYTF. In DNA, the CDR3 is TGTGCCAGTAGTAGGGGACAGGCTAACTATGGCTACACCTTC. The chain recombines TRBV19 with TRBJ1-2; the match to TRBD1 covers 8 bases. Unmatched junction bases numbered 1, after V lost 4 bases and J lost 0 bases. The CDR3 extends over 14 amino acids. Germline V CDR1 and CDR2: LNHDA, SQIVND (reference sequence).

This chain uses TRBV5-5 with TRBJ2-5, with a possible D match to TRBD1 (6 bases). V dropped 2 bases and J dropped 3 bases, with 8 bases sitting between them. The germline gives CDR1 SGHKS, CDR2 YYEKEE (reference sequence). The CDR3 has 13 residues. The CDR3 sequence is CASSFGQKETQYF. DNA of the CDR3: TGTGCCAGCAGCTTTGGACAGAAAGAGACCCAGTACTTC.

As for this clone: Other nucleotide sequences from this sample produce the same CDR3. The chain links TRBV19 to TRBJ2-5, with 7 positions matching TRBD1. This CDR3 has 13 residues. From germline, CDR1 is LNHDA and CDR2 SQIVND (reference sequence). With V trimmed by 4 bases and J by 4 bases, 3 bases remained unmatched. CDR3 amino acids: CASSTGGRETQYF. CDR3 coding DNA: TGTGCCAGTAGTACAGGGGGACGAGAGACCCAGTACTTC.

The CDR3 sequence: CASSFPRGQVNNEQFF. Here the CDR3 DNA reads TGTGCCAGCAGCTTCCCTAGAGGACAAGTAAACAATGAGCAGTTCTTC. This chain links TRBV5-4 with TRBJ2-1; perhaps TRBD1 as D (5 bases). The CDR3 loop spans 16 amino acids. CDR1 is SGHNT, CDR2 YYREEE, per germline (reference sequence). The ends were cut back, 2 bases at V and 5 bases at J, with 17 bases in the middle.

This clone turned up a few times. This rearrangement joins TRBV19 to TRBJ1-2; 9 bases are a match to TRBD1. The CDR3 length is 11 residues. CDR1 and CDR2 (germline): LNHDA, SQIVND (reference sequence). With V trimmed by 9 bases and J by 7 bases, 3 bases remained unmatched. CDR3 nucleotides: TGTGCCAGCACAGGGGGCGCTGGCTACACCTTC. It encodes CASTGGAGYTF.

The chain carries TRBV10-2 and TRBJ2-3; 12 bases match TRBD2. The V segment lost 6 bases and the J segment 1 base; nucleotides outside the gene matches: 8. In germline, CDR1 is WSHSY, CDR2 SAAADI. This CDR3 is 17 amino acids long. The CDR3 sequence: CASRLPGLAGRTDTQYF. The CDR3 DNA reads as TGCGCCAGCAGACTCCCGGGACTAGCGGGTCGCACAGATACGCAGTATTTT.

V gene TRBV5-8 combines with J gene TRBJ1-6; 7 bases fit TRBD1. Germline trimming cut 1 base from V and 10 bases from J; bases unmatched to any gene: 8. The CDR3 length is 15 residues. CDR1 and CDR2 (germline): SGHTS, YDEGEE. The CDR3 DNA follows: TGTGCCAGCAGCTTGTACAGGGGAATGGGATCACCCCTCCACTTT. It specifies CASSLYRGMGSPLHF.

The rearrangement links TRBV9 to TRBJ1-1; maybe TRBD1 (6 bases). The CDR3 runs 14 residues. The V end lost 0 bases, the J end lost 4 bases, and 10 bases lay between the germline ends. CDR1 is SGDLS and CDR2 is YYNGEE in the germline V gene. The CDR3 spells CASSVDRVGTEAFF. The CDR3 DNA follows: TGTGCCAGCAGCGTAGACAGGGTGGGCACTGAAGCTTTCTTT.

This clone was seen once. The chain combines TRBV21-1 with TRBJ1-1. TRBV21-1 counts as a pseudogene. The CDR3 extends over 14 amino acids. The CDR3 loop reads CASSPAGGNAEAFF. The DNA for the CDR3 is TGTGCCAGCAGCCCCGCGGGGGGGAACGCTGAAGCTTTCTTT.

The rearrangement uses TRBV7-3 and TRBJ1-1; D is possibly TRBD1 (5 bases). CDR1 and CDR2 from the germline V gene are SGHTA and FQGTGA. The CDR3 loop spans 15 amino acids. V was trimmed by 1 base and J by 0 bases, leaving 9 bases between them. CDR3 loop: CASSLMGGVNTEAFF. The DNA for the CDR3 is TGTGCCAGCAGCTTAATGGGGGGGGTGAACACTGAAGCTTTCTTT.

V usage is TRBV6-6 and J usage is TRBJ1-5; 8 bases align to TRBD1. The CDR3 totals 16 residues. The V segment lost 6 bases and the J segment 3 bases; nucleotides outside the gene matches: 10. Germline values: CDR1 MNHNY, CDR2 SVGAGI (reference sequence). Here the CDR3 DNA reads TGTGCCAGCAGACCCGGGACAGGCTCTCCCAATCAGCCCCAGCATTTT. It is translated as CASRPGTGSPNQPQHF.

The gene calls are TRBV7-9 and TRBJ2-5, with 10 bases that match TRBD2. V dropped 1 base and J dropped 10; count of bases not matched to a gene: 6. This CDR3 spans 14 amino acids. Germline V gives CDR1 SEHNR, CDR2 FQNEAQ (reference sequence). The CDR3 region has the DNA TGTGCCAGCAGCTTAGGTTCTAGCGGGAGAAGCCAGTACTTC. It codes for CASSLGSSGRSQYF.